This is a list of T cell receptor beta chains from one sample in a study of cytomegalovirus exposure and HLA in healthy donors. The data were produced by immunoSEQ multiplex PCR, yet TCRdb's version contains in-frame clones alone and is incomplete. The repertoire holds about 130,000 clones, with about 74% as singletons. The sequenced sample was PBMCs. Receptors originate from a man aged 18 to 29 in good health and CMV-seropositive. The conserved cysteine and the conserved F or W are not part of the CDR3 here. The D gene is left open where the match is weak. Clone size, where shown, is once, few, many, or a class for clones that have expanded.

D: -
J: TRBJ1-2
V: TRBV5-6
size: -
CDR3: ASSLGGENYGYT

D: TRBD2
J: TRBJ2-6
V: TRBV10-3
size: -
CDR3: AISESGGSGANVLT

D: -
J: TRBJ1-1
V: TRBV4-2
size: -
CDR3: ASSPLQGDTEAF

D: -
J: TRBJ2-7
V: TRBV9
size: -
CDR3: ASSVGQASSYEQY

D: TRBD1
J: TRBJ2-5
V: TRBV5-1
size: few
CDR3: ASGPQGEETQY

D: -
J: TRBJ2-4
V: TRBV29-1
size: few
CDR3: SVGWGQGLDIQY

D: TRBD1
J: TRBJ2-5
V: TRBV7-9
size: -
CDR3: ASSSPQGARRETQY

D: TRBD2
J: TRBJ2-5
V: TRBV28
size: -
CDR3: ASTPGGSETQY

D: TRBD1
J: TRBJ2-7
V: TRBV28
size: -
CDR3: ASSLSGRGYEQY

D: TRBD1
J: TRBJ1-5
V: TRBV28
size: few
CDR3: ASRPGQGGQPQH